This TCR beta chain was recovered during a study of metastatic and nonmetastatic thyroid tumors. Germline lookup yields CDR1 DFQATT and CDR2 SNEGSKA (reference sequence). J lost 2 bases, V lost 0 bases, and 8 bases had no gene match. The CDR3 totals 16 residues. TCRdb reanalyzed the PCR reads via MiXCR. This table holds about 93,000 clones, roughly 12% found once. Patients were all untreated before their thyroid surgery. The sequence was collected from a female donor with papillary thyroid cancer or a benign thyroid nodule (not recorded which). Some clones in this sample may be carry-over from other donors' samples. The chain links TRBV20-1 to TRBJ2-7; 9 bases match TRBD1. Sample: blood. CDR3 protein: CSARDPWGQGPYEQYF. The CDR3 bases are TGCAGTGCTAGAGATCCCTGGGGACAGGGCCCCTACGAGCAGTACTTC.